What follows are 20 T cell receptor beta chains derived from one specimen sequenced in a study of response to subunit inactivated influenza vaccine. TCRdb fed the RT-PCR reads into MiXCR, producing one record per CDR3 protein. The table shows a few hundred thousand distinct CDR3 sequences, with roughly 22% occurring only once. The sample was PBMCs from blood, taken 21 months after vaccination. Every receptor here comes from a man between 50 and 69 years old who received an inactivated influenza vaccine.

This clonotype turned up a few times. This rearrangement joins TRBV10-3 to TRBJ1-1; D possibly corresponds to TRBD1 (5 bases). The V end lost 8 bases, the J end lost 1 base, and 14 bases lay between the germline ends. CDR1 and CDR2 (germline): ENHRY, SYGVKD. The CDR3 consists of 14 residues. CDR3 region: CAISRAGTNTEAFF. The CDR3 DNA sequence: TGTGCCATCTCACGGGCAGGGACGAACACTGAAGCTTTCTTT.

A few counts support this clonotype. This chain joins TRBV19 and TRBJ1-3; 7 bases match TRBD1. The trim removed 7 bases at V and 2 bases at J, leaving 5 bases unmatched. CDR3 length: 14 amino acids. Germline V gives CDR1 LNHDA, CDR2 SQIVND (reference sequence). The CDR3: CASTLGTAGNTIYF. The CDR3 DNA sequence: TGTGCCAGTACACTCGGGACAGCTGGAAACACCATATATTTT.

This clonotype was detected only a few times. The chain employs TRBV5-6 and TRBJ1-6, with a weak D call TRBD1 (6 bases). In germline, CDR1 is SGHDT, CDR2 YYEEEE. The CDR3 sequence is 14 residues long. The V and J ends lost 4 bases and 9 bases respectively, with 14 bases between them. CDR3 loop: CASSLEGGGSPLHF. The CDR3 DNA reads as TGTGCCAGCAGCCTTGAGGGGGGAGGTTCACCCCTCCACTTT. Drawing the rest from reference TRBV5-6 and TRBJ1-6, the complete variable domain is DAGVTQSPTHLIKTRGQQVTLRCSPKSGHDTVSWYQQALGQGPQFIFQYYEEEERQRGNFPDRFSGHQFPNYSSELNVNALLLGDSALYLCASSLEGGGSPLHFGNGTRLTVT.

The chain joins TRBV12-3 or TRBV12-4 to TRBJ2-3; no clear D. The V gene lost 0 bases and the J gene lost 4 bases, with 5 bases spanning the gap. The CDR3 extends over 13 amino acids. This chain's CDR3 is CASSLAVPDTQYF. The CDR3 coding sequence is TGTGCCAGCAGTTTAGCGGTCCCAGATACGCAGTATTTT.

This clonotype was counted at least ten times. The chain couples TRBV29-1 to TRBJ2-3; tentative D call: TRBD2 (6 bases). Germline V lookup: CDR1 SQVTM, CDR2 ANQGSEA. V was cut by 5 bases and J by 1 base, with 13 bases left in between. CDR3 length: 14 residues. The CDR3 DNA reads as TGCAGCGTTCGGTCCAGCGGGCGCACAGATACGCAGTATTTT. It encodes CSVRSSGRTDTQYF.

In this sample, this clonotype turned up a few times. The germline gene is not matched at one end of the junction; a read error may be the cause. This chain uses TRBV28 with TRBJ1-6; D is ambiguous. The CDR3 consists of 15 residues. Germline V CDR1 and CDR2: MDHEN, SYDVKM. CDR3 nucleotide sequence: TGCCTACCGGCCGGGTTTAGCGCCTATAATTCACCCCTCCACTTT. This sequence encodes CLPAGFSAYNSPLHF.

This clonotype was counted a few times. The rearrangement links TRBV7-7 to TRBJ2-7; D may be TRBD1 or TRBD2 (5 bases each). The CDR3 covers 13 residues. Trimming pared 4 bases from V and 1 base from J, leaving 8 bases between. The germline CDR1 and CDR2 sequences are SSHAT and FNYEAQ (reference sequence). The CDR3 loop is CASSSWGSYEQYF. CDR3 in DNA: TGTGCCAGCAGCTCATGGGGGTCCTACGAGCAGTACTTC.

This clonotype was seen more than once but under ten times. The CDR3 DNA reads TGCGCCAGCAGCGGCACAGGGGTTTCTAACACTGAAGCTTTCTTT. Its protein is CASSGTGVSNTEAFF. The chain employs TRBV5-1 and TRBJ1-1, with 7 bases aligning to TRBD1. Trimming removed 4 bases from V and 2 bases from J; junction bases left unmatched: 8. The germline V gene has CDR1 SGHRS and CDR2 YFSETQ. The CDR3 has 15 amino acids. The full variable domain, its missing parts supplied by reference TRBV5-1 and TRBJ1-1, is KAGVTQTPRYLIKTRGQQVTLSCSPISGHRSVSWYQQTPGQGLQFLFEYFSETQRNKGNFPGRFSGRQFSNSRSEMNVSTLELGDSALYLCASSGTGVSNTEAFFGQGTRLTVV.

V is TRBV6-5 and J is TRBJ1-2; TRBD1 is a possible D gene (6 bases). V dropped 1 base and J dropped 7 bases, with 13 bases sitting between them. Looked up from germline, CDR1 is MNHEY and CDR2 is SVGAGI. CDR3 length: 14 residues. This chain's CDR3 is CASSYFGQHGGYTF. The CDR3 coding sequence is TGTGCCAGCAGTTACTTCGGACAGCATGGTGGCTACACCTTC.

Ten or more counts support this clonotype. V and J are TRBV3-1 and TRBJ2-2; 8 nucleotides agree with TRBD1. This CDR3 has 16 residues. The germline V gene has CDR1 LGHDT and CDR2 YNNKEL (reference sequence). J lost 1 base, V lost 4 bases, and 5 bases had no gene match. CDR3 DNA sequence: TGTGCCAGCAGCCGCACCGGGACAGGGAACACCGGGGAGCTGTTTTTT. The encoded protein is CASSRTGTGNTGELFF.

This clonotype came up a few times. The chain recombines TRBV12-3 or TRBV12-4 with TRBJ2-7; D unclear. The V end lost 7 bases, the J end lost 0 bases, and 10 bases lay between the germline ends. This CDR3 spans 13 amino acids. The CDR3 reads CASKFHSSYEQYF. The CDR3 DNA reads TGTGCCAGCAAGTTCCACAGCTCCTACGAGCAGTACTTC.

V and J are TRBV12-3 or TRBV12-4 and TRBJ2-7; the D is unclear. There are 14 residues in the CDR3. Trimming took 3 bases from V and 0 from J, leaving 9 bases between them. CDR3 in DNA: TGTGCCAGCAGTTTCCTCCAAATCTCCTACGAGCAGTACTTC. This sequence encodes CASSFLQISYEQYF.

V is TRBV11-1 and J is TRBJ2-3; D not resolved. CDR3 length: 14 residues. The ends were cut back, 3 bases at V and 0 bases at J, with 7 bases in the middle. Germline lookup yields CDR1 SGHAT and CDR2 FQDESV (reference sequence). CDR3 in amino acids: CASSFGRSTDTQYF. The CDR3 region has the DNA TGTGCCAGCAGCTTCGGTAGGAGCACAGATACGCAGTATTTT.

The V and J genes are TRBV15 and TRBJ1-1, with TRBD1 matching 9 bases. Germline assignment: CDR1 LNHNV and CDR2 YYDKDF (reference sequence). The V segment lost 5 bases and the J segment 4 bases; nucleotides outside the gene matches: 8. This CDR3 is built from 15 residues. CDR3 residues: CATSSTGGWSTEAFF. CDR3 sequence (DNA): TGTGCCACCAGCTCCACAGGGGGCTGGAGCACTGAAGCTTTCTTT. Using reference TRBV15 and TRBJ1-1 for the parts outside the CDR3, the full variable domain is DAMVIQNPRYQVTQFGKPVTLSCSQTLNHNVMYWYQQKSSQAPKLLFHYYDKDFNNEADTPDNFQSRRPNTSFCFLDIRSPGLGDTAMYLCATSSTGGWSTEAFFGQGTRLTVV.

V and J are TRBV7-8 and TRBJ1-1, with D possibly being TRBD1 (5 bases). Per germline, CDR1 SGHVS and CDR2 FQNEAQ. The V end lost 1 base, the J end lost 6 bases, and 12 bases lay between the germline ends. The CDR3 totals 14 residues. The CDR3 nucleotides are TGTGCCAGCAGCTTAGAACCCGTGGGGGCTGAAGCTTTCTTT. It specifies CASSLEPVGAEAFF.

The rearrangement uses TRBV7-2 and TRBJ2-7; 9 bases fit TRBD2. V was pared by 4 bases and J by 4 bases, with 8 bases of the junction left unmatched. The CDR3 length is 15 residues. Germline V gene sequence: CDR1 SGHTA, CDR2 FQGNSA. The CDR3 bases are TGTGCCAGCAGCTCCCTTAGCGGGAGTTCATACGAGCAGTACTTC. This sequence encodes CASSSLSGSSYEQYF.

The chain recombines TRBV4-3 with TRBJ2-2; possibly TRBD1 for D (5 bases). The CDR3 has 16 residues. Trimming pared 0 bases from V and 4 bases from J, leaving 12 bases between. Germline V gene sequence: CDR1 LGHNA, CDR2 YSLEER. The CDR3 DNA reads as TGCGCCAGCAGCCAAGATTCAGGGCCATTCACCGGGGAGCTGTTTTTT. As protein: CASSQDSGPFTGELFF.

The chain is built from TRBV21-1 and TRBJ2-7; the D call in the table, TRBD1, was not verified against the DNA. TRBV21-1 is a pseudogene. The CDR3 extends over 15 amino acids. The CDR3 loop is CASAGQGNRPYEQYF. CDR3 coding DNA: TGTGCCAGCGCTGGACAGGGGAACCGACCCTACGAGCAGTACTTC.

This sequence joins TRBV20-1 and TRBJ2-3; D gene ambiguous. From germline, CDR1 is DFQATT and CDR2 SNEGSKA (reference sequence). This CDR3 is 15 amino acids long. Trimming pared 0 bases from V and 0 bases from J, leaving 10 bases between. The CDR3 loop is CSARDPHFSTDTQYF. The CDR3 DNA sequence: TGCAGTGCTAGAGACCCCCATTTTAGCACAGATACGCAGTATTTT.

V and J are TRBV20-1 and TRBJ2-1, with 13 positions matching TRBD2. This CDR3 region has 17 residues. The ends lost 6 bases at V and 13 bases at J; junction bases unmatched: 21. Germline loops: CDR1 DFQATT, CDR2 SNEGSKA (reference sequence). CDR3: CSARGLAGSGSPLRQFF. The CDR3 bases are TGCAGTGCAAGGGGACTAGCGGGAAGTGGGTCCCCATTACGACAGTTCTTC.